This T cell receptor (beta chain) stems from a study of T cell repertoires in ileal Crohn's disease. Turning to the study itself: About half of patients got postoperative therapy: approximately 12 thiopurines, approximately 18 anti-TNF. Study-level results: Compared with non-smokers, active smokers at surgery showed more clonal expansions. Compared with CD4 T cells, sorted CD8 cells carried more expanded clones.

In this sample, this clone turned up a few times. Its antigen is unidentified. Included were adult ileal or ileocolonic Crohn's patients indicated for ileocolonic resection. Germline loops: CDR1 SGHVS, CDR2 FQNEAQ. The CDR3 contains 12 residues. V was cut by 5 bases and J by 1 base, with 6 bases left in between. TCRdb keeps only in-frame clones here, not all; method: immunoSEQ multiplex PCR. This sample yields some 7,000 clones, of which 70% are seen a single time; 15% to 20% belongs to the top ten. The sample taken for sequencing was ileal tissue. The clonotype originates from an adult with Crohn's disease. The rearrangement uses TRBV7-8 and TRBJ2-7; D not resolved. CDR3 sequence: CASSTRSYEQYF. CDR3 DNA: TGTGCCAGCAGCACCCGGTCCTACGAGCAGTACTTC.